The 9 T cell receptor beta chains given below trace back to one sample, sequenced in a study of shared clonotypes between healthy human individuals. The method was immunoSEQ multiplex PCR; TCRdb's version includes in-frame clones alone and lacks a portion of them. The table records a few hundred thousand clones, more than 95% of them present only once. What was sequenced was naive CD4+ T cells sorted from blood. Subset meaning: CD45RA+ positively selected. These receptors all stem from a woman aged 30 to 39 in good health.

V usage is TRBV5-1 and J usage is TRBJ2-3; 13 bases are shared with TRBD2. Germline V gives CDR1 SGHRS, CDR2 YFSETQ. The CDR3 is made up of 18 amino acids. V shed 0 bases, J shed 0 bases, and the junction held 4 bases outside the gene matches. CDR3 sequence: CASSLEPGLAGSTDTQYF. The CDR3 DNA sequence: TGCGCCAGCAGCTTGGAGCCGGGACTAGCGGGAAGCACAGATACGCAGTATTTT.

This clone has just one count. This chain joins TRBV28 and TRBJ1-2, with TRBD1 matching 7 bases. Germline assignment: CDR1 MDHEN and CDR2 SYDVKM. The CDR3 spans 15 residues. The trim removed 6 bases at V and 3 bases at J, leaving 10 bases unmatched. The CDR3 coding sequence is TGTGCCAGCAGCCCCGGACAGGTCCCCCACTATGGCTACACCTTC. Translating gives CASSPGQVPHYGYTF.

The chain has TRBV4-1 and TRBJ2-3; maybe TRBD2 (6 bases). Between the trimmed V and J ends, which lost 0 bases and 6 bases, there was a span of 16 bases. There are 16 residues in the CDR3. Germline CDR1 reads MGHRA; CDR2 reads YSYEKL. This CDR3 reads CASSQESIGRDDTQYF. CDR3 nucleotides: TGCGCCAGCAGCCAAGAGTCCATCGGGAGAGACGATACGCAGTATTTT.

This clone was detected once. The CDR3 region is CASSRVAGANEQFF. Written as DNA, the CDR3 is TGCGCCAGCAGCCGCGTAGCGGGAGCTAATGAGCAGTTCTTC. The chain recombines TRBV5-1 with TRBJ2-1; 9 positions match TRBD2. This CDR3 is built from 14 residues. CDR1 and CDR2 (germline): SGHRS, YFSETQ. Losses at the gene ends were 4 bases for V and 7 bases for J; bases not matched to a gene: 6.

This rearrangement joins TRBV2 to TRBJ2-2; no definite D call. This CDR3 is built from 14 residues. Germline assignment: CDR1 SNHLY and CDR2 FYNNEI. V gave up 5 bases and J gave up 0 bases, with 7 bases separating them. The CDR3 here is CASSFGANTGELFF. The DNA of the CDR3 is TGTGCCAGCAGTTTTGGGGCGAACACCGGGGAGCTGTTTTTT.

This chain links TRBV6-6 with TRBJ2-7; D is undetermined. From germline, CDR1 is MNHNY and CDR2 SVGAGI (reference sequence). The CDR3 runs 16 residues. V gave up 2 bases and J gave up 2 bases, with 16 bases separating them. CDR3 residues: CASSYNRPGFTYEQYF. The CDR3 coding sequence is TGTGCCAGCAGTTACAATCGGCCCGGGTTCACCTACGAGCAGTACTTC.

The rearrangement joins TRBV4-2 to TRBJ2-7; D unresolved. The ends were cut back, 4 bases at V and 3 bases at J, with 13 bases in the middle. The germline V gene has CDR1 LGHNA and CDR2 YNFKEQ. This CDR3 is built from 14 residues. In DNA form, the CDR3 reads TGTGCCAGCAGCCCCCCTACTAAGATCTACGAGCAGTACTTC. It encodes CASSPPTKIYEQYF.

The chain recombines TRBV27 with TRBJ2-1, with D tentatively TRBD2 (6 bases). Germline values: CDR1 MNHEY, CDR2 SMNVEV (reference sequence). The CDR3 covers 15 residues. The V end was cut by 5 bases, the J end by 9 bases, with 20 bases between. The CDR3: CASSTTPLASAEQFF. CDR3 DNA: TGTGCCAGCAGTACGACGCCACTAGCTTCAGCTGAGCAGTTCTTC.

The chain employs TRBV19 and TRBJ1-1; D is unresolved. Germline V gene sequence: CDR1 LNHDA, CDR2 SQIVND (reference sequence). V dropped 3 bases and J dropped 1 base, with 6 bases sitting between them. The CDR3 runs to 13 residues. The CDR3 sequence is CASSISKNTEAFF. CDR3 sequence (DNA): TGTGCCAGTAGTATTTCTAAGAACACTGAAGCTTTCTTT.